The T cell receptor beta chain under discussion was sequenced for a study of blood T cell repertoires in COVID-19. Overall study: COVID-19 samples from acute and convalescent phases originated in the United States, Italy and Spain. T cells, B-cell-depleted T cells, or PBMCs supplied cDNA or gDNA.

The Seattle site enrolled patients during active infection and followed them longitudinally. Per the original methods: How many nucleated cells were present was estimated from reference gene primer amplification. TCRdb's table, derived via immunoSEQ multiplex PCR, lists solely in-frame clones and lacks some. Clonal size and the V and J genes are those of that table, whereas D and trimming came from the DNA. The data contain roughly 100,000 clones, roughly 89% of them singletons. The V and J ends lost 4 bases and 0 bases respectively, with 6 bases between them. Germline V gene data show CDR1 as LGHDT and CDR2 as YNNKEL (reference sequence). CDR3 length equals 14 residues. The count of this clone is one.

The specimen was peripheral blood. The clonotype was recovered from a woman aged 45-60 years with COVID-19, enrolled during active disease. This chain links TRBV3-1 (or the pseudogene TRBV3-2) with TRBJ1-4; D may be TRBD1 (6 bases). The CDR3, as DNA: TGTGCCAGCAGCCGACAGGCAACTAATGAAAAACTGTTTTTT. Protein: CASSRQATNEKLFF.